This T cell receptor (beta chain) was obtained from a study of OX40 agonist ivuxolimab in advanced cancers. Study context: The dose-escalation cohort was around 83% male, with a mean age of around 54 years, ranging about 20 to 85.

V lost 3 bases to trimming and J lost 8 bases; unmatched junction nucleotides: 9. Looked up from germline, CDR1 is MGHRA and CDR2 is YSYEKL. The CDR3 contains 14 residues. The data were produced by immunoSEQ multiplex PCR, yet TCRdb's version contains in-frame clones alone and is incomplete. The sample consists of 25,000 to 30,000 clones, roughly 76% of them appearing once. Material: CD4+ or CD8+ T cells sorted from blood, obtained in a trial of the OX40 agonist ivuxolimab. The chain joins TRBV4-1 to TRBJ1-1; 7 nucleotides line up with TRBD1. This clonotype originated in an adult with an advanced solid tumor such as melanoma, head and neck, liver or kidney cancer. The DNA of the CDR3 is TGCGCCAGCAGCCAGGGACCGGGACAGAGAGAAGCTTTCTTT. Its protein is CASSQGPGQREAFF.